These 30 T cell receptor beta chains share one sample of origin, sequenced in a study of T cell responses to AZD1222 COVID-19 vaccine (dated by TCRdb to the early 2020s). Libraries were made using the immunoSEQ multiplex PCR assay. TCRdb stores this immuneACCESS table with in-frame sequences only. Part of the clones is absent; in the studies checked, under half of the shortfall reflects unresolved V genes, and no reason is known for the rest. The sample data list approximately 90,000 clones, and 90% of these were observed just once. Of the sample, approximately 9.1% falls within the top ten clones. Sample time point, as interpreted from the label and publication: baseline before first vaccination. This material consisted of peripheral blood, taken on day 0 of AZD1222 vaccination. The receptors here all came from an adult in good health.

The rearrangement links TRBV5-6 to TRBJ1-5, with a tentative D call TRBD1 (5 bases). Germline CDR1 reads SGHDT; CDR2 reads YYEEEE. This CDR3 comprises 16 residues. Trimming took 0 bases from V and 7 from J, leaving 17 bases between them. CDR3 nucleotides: TGTGCCAGCAGCTTGGGTGGGGCAGGGCTACGGCAGCCCCAGCATTTT. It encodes CASSLGGAGLRQPQHF.

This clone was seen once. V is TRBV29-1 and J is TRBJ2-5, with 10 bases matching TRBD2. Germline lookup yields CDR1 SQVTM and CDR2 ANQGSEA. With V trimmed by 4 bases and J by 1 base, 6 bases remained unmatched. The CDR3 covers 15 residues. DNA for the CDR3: TGCAGCGTTGCTCCTAGCGGGGGAGCCCAAGAGACCCAGTACTTC. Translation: CSVAPSGGAQETQYF.

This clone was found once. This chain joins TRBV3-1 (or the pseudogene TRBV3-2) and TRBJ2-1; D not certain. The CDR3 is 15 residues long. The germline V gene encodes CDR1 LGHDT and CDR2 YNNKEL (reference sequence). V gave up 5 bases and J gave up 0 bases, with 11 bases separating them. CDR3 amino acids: CASSATRSSYNEQFF. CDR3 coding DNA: TGTGCCAGCAGCGCGACGAGAAGCTCCTACAATGAGCAGTTCTTC.

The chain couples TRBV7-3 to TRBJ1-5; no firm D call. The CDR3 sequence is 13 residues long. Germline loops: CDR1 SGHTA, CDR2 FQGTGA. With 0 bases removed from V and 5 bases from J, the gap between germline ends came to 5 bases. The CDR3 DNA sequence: TGTGCCAGCAGCTTAACCGTCCATCAGCCCCAGCATTTT. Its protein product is CASSLTVHQPQHF.

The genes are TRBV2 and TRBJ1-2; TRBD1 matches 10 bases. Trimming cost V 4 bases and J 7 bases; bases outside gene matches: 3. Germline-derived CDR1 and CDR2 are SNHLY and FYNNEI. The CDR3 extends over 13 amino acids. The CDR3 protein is CASSGTGGFGYTF. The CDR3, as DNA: TGTGCCAGCAGTGGGACAGGGGGATTTGGCTACACCTTC.

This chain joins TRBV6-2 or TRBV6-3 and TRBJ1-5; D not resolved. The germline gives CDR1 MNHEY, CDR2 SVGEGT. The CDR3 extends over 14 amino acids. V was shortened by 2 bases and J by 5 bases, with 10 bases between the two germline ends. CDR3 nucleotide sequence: TGTGCCAGCAGTTACCGGCCCCTTGATCAGCCCCAGCATTTT. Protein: CASSYRPLDQPQHF.

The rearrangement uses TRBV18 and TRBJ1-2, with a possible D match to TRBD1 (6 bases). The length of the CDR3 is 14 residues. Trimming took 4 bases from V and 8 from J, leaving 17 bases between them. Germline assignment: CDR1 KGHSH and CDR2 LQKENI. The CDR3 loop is CASSLSTGLEGYTF. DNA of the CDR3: TGTGCCAGCTCACTCTCAACAGGGTTGGAAGGCTACACCTTC.

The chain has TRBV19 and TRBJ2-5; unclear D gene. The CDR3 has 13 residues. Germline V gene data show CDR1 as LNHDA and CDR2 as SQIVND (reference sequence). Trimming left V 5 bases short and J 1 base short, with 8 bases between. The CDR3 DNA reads TGTGCCAGTAGTCAGGCAATCCAAGAGACCCAGTACTTC. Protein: CASSQAIQETQYF.

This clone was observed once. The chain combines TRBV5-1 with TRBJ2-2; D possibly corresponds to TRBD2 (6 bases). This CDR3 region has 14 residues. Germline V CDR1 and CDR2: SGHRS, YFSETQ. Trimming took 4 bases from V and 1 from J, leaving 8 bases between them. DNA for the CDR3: TGCGCCAGCAGCGCCGGGAGGAACACCGGGGAGCTGTTTTTT. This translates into CASSAGRNTGELFF.

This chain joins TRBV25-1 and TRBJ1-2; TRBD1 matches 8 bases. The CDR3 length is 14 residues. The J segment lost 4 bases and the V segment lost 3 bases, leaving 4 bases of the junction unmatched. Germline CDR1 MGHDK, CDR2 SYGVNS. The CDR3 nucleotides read TGTGCCAGCAGTGAGCCAGGGGGCCTCTATGGCTACACCTTC. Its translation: CASSEPGGLYGYTF.

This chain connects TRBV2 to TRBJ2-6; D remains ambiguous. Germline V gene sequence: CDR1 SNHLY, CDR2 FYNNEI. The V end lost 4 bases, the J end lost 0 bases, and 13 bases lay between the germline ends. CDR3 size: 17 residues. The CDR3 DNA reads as TGTGCCAGCAGTGGTGAAGGGTTTAGCTCTGGGGCCAACGTCCTGACTTTC. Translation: CASSGEGFSSGANVLTF.

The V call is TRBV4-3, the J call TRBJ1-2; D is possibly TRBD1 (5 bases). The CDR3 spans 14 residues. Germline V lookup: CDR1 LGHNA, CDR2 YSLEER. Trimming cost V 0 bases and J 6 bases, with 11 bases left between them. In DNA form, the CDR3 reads TGCGCCAGCAGCCAAGATCTTGGGGGGGATGGCTACACCTTC. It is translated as CASSQDLGGDGYTF.

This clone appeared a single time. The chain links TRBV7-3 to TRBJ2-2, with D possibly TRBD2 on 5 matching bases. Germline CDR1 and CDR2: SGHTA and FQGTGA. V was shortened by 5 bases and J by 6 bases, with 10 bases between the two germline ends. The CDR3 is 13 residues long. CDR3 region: CASSPVRAGELFF. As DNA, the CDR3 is TGTGCCAGCAGCCCCGTGAGGGCCGGGGAGCTGTTTTTT.

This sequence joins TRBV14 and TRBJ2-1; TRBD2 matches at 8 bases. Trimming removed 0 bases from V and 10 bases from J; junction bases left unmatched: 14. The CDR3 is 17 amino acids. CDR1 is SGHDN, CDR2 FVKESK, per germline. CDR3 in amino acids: CASSQEGRAGGAREQFF. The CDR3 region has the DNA TGTGCCAGCAGCCAAGAAGGTCGAGCCGGGGGGGCCAGGGAGCAGTTCTTC.

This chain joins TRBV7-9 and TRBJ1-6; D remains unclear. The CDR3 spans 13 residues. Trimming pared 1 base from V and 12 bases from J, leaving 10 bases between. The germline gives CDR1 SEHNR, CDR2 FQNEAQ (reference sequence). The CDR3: CASSLVGPGPLHF. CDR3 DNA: TGTGCCAGCAGCTTAGTCGGTCCCGGACCCCTCCACTTT.

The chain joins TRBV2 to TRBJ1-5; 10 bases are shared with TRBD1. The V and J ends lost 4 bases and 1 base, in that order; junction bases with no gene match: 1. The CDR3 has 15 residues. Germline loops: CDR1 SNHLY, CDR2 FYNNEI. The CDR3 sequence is CASSGTGGSNQPQHF. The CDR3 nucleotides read TGTGCCAGCAGTGGGACAGGGGGAAGCAATCAGCCCCAGCATTTT.

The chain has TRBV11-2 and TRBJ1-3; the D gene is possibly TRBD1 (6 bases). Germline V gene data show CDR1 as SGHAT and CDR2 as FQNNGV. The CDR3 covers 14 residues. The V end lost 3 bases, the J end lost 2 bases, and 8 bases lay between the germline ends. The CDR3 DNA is TGTGCCAGCAGCTTTTCAGGGGCTGGAAACACCATATATTTT. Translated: CASSFSGAGNTIYF.

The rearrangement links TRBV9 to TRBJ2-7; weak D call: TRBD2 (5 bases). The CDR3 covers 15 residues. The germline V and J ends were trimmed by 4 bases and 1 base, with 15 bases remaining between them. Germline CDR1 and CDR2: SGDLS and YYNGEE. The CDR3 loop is CASSPGGAESYEQYF. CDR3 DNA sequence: TGTGCCAGCAGCCCCGGAGGAGCGGAGTCCTACGAGCAGTACTTC.

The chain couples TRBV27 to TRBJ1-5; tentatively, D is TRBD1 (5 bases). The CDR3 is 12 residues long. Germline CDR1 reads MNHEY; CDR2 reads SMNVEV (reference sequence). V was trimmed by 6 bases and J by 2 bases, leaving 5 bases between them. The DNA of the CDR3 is TGTGCCAGCAGGACAGGCAATCAGCCCCAGCATTTT. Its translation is CASRTGNQPQHF.

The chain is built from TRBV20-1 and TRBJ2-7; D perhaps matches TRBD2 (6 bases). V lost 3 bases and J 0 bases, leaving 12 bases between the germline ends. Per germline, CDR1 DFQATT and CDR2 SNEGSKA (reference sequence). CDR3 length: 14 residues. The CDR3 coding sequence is TGCAGTGCTAGTAGCCAGCGGGTCTCCTACGAGCAGTACTTC. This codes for CSASSQRVSYEQYF.

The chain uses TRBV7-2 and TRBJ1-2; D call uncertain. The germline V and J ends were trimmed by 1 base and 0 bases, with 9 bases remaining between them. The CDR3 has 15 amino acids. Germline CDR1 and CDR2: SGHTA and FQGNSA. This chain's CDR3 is CASSLEGPANYGYTF. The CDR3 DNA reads TGTGCCAGCAGCTTAGAAGGGCCCGCTAACTATGGCTACACCTTC.

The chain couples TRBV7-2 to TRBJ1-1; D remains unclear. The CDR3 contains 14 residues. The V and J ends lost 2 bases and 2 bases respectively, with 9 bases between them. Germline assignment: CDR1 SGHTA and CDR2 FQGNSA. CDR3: CASSLIQPNTEAFF. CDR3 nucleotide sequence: TGTGCCAGCAGCTTAATACAGCCTAACACTGAAGCTTTCTTT.

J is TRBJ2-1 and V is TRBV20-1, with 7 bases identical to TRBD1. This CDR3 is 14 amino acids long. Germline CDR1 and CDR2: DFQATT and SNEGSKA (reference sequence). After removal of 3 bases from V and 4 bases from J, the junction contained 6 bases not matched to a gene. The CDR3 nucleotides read TGCAGTGCTAGTATCGGACAGGATTACAATGAGCAGTTCTTC. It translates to CSASIGQDYNEQFF.

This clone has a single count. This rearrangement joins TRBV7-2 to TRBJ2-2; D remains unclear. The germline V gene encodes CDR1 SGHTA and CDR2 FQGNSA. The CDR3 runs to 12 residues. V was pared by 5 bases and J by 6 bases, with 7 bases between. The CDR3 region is CASSVDAGELFF. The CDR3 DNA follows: TGTGCCAGCAGCGTAGACGCCGGGGAGCTGTTTTTT.

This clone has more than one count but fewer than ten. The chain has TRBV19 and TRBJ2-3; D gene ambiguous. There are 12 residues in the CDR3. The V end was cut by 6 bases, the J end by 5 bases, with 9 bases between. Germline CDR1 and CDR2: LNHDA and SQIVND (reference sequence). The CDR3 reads CASRLSGDTQYF. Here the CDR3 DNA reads TGTGCCAGTAGGCTATCAGGAGATACGCAGTATTTT.

The CDR3 DNA reads TGCGCCAGCAGCCGGGACAGGGGGCACGAAAAACTGTTTTTT. This gives the protein CASSRDRGHEKLFF. The chain links TRBV5-1 to TRBJ1-4; TRBD1 matches at 12 bases. Trimming at V came to 4 bases and at J to 8 bases, leaving 3 bases not matched to a gene. Germline V gene sequence: CDR1 SGHRS, CDR2 YFSETQ. The CDR3 extends over 14 amino acids.

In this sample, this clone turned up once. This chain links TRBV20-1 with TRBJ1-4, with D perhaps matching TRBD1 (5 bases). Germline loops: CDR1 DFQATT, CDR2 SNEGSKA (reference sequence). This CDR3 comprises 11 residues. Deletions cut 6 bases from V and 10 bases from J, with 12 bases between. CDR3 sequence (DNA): TGCAGTGCATCAACAAGGGGAAAACTGTTTTTT. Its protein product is CSASTRGKLFF.

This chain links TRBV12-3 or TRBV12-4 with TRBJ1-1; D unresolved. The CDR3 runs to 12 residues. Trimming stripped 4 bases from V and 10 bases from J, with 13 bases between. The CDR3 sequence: CASSSDLVRAFF. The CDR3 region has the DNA TGTGCCAGCAGTTCAGACCTGGTACGAGCTTTCTTT.

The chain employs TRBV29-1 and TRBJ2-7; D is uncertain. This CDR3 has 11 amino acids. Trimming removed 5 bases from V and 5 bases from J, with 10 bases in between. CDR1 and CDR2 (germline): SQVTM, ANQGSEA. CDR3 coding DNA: TGCAGCGTTTCTAGGGTAGACGAGCAGTACTTC. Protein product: CSVSRVDEQYF.

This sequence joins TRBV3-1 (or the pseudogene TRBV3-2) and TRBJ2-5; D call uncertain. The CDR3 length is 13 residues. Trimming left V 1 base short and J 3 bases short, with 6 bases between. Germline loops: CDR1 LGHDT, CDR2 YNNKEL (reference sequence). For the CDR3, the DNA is TGTGCCAGCAGCCAAGGTCTCAAAGAGACCCAGTACTTC. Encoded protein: CASSQGLKETQYF.